This T cell receptor beta chain comes out of a study of T cell responses to AZD1222 COVID-19 vaccine. In the study overall: Both about-4-week and about-12-week second-dose recipients were combined.

Per the germline V gene, CDR1 is WNHNN and CDR2 is SYGVQD (reference sequence). With 3 bases removed from V and 4 bases from J, the gap between germline ends came to 9 bases. This CDR3 region has 13 residues. Profiling relied on immunoSEQ multiplex PCR, and the TCRdb table lists in-frame clones only, not all of them. Among some 180,000 clones, about 90% were seen once, and the ten largest hold roughly 6%. Points from the study as a whole: Vaccine-associated CD4 TCRs spanned spike, dominant at 160-218 and 743-854. Females made up more of the donors, who were largely white British, and clonal diversity may have come out too low.

This clone was recorded once. Its cognate antigen is unknown. This specimen consisted of peripheral blood, obtained on day 0 of AZD1222 vaccination. This chain links TRBV10-1 with TRBJ1-2, with D hard to call. The clonotype originates from an adult in good health. CDR3 DNA: TGCGCCAGCAGTGAAGGAAGAGGCTATGGCTACACCTTC. Its protein product is CASSEGRGYGYTF.